The 11 T cell receptor beta chains reported below all come from one sample, sequenced in a study of CD8+CD57+ T cells in acquired aplastic anemia (dated by TCRdb to the late 2010s). Flow cytometry had shown CD8+CD57+ cell expansion in the patients selected for sequencing. The reads were generated on an Illumina HiSeq 2000. Genomic DNA served as template for TCR beta VDJ combination and CDR3 sequence profiling. The public reads were run again by TCRdb, first through fastp at Q25 and then through MiXCR, and only productive beta chains were kept. Under each unique CDR3 protein, matching rows form one entry showing the most common genes and DNA. Here the sample has hundreds of thousands of distinct CDR3 sequences; around a third occur a single time. The ten largest clonotypes hold less than 0.85% of the sample. The sample consisted of sorted CD4+, CD8+, or CD8+CD57+ T cells (not recorded which) from PBMCs. Source of these receptors: a human donor with aplastic anemia.

This clonotype was recorded at least ten times. The V gene is TRBV19, the J gene TRBJ1-4; D might be TRBD1 (5 bases). The V end lost 6 bases, the J end lost 10 bases, and 18 bases lay between the germline ends. This CDR3 contains 14 residues. Germline V CDR1 and CDR2: LNHDA, SQIVND (reference sequence). The CDR3 sequence: CASRRETAGGKLFF. The CDR3 DNA follows: TGTGCCAGTAGGAGGGAGACTGCGGGGGGAAAACTGTTTTTT.

The V gene is TRBV10-3, the J gene TRBJ1-1, with 7 bases fitting TRBD1. The CDR3 consists of 14 residues. Per germline, CDR1 ENHRY and CDR2 SYGVKD. Trimming cost V 10 bases and J 1 base; bases outside gene matches: 9. DNA for the CDR3: TGTGCCAGCAGGAGGGGACAGAGGAACACTGAAGCTTTCTTT. Its protein product is CASRRGQRNTEAFF.

On this clonotype: The CDR3 does not close with the conserved phenylalanine or tryptophan, likely indicating a read error. It is unclear where the CDR3 begins or ends on the DNA, so no DNA is shown, and the CDR3 is as TCRdb lists it. The gene calls are TRBV19 and TRBJ1-6. Counting both end residues, the CDR3 totals 9 amino acids. CDR1 is LNHDA and CDR2 is SQIVND in the germline V gene (reference sequence). This CDR3 reads CASSDGGGP.

This clonotype was detected ten times or more. The chain has TRBV19 and TRBJ2-7, with 12 nucleotides matching TRBD1. Germline CDR1 is LNHDA and CDR2 is SQIVND (reference sequence). V was pared by 4 bases and J by 1 base, with 5 bases of the junction left unmatched. This CDR3 spans 16 amino acids. The CDR3 DNA follows: TGTGCCAGTAGTACCGGGACAGGGGGCGCGTCCTACGAGCAGTACTTC. This gives the protein CASSTGTGGASYEQYF.

The rearrangement joins TRBV10-3 to TRBJ2-7; D unclear. Trimming took 0 bases from V and 4 from J, leaving 13 bases between them. The CDR3 spans 15 residues. Germline lookup yields CDR1 ENHRY and CDR2 SYGVKD. CDR3 in amino acids: CAISESAAYRYEQYF. The DNA of the CDR3 is TGTGCCATCAGTGAGTCTGCAGCCTACCGGTACGAGCAGTACTTC.

This clonotype was observed a few times. The V call is TRBV5-1, the J call TRBJ2-3; tentatively, D is TRBD1 (5 bases). This CDR3 is 15 amino acids long. Per the germline V gene, CDR1 is SGHRS and CDR2 is YFSETQ. Trimming left V 5 bases short and J 2 bases short, with 15 bases between. The CDR3 protein is CASSRGDSDTDTQYF. The CDR3 bases are TGCGCCAGCAGTAGGGGTGACTCAGACACAGATACGCAGTATTTT.

As concerns this clonotype: A clone one base away is much larger, so this may be a read error. The V call is TRBV29-1, the J call TRBJ2-5; possibly TRBD1 or TRBD2 for D (6 bases each). The germline V and J ends were trimmed by 7 bases and 7 bases, with 19 bases remaining between them. Germline lookup yields CDR1 SQVTM and CDR2 ANQGSEA. The CDR3 is 13 residues long. Here the CDR3 reads CSAGLKGGGTQYF. The DNA of the CDR3 is TGCAGCGCCGGATTAAAGGGGGGAGGGACCCAGTACTTC.

The chain links TRBV7-3 to TRBJ2-5; 8 bases fit TRBD1. The end of the DNA fits TRBJ2-1 better, so the J call may be wrong. The CDR3 runs 15 residues. Germline CDR1 is SGHTA and CDR2 is FQGTGA. The CDR3 sequence is CASSLGGTGSNEQFF. In nucleotides, the CDR3 is TGTGCCAGCAGCTTAGGAGGGACAGGTAGCAATGAGCAGTTCTTC.

The chain couples TRBV30 to TRBJ1-2, with 7 bases lining up with TRBD1. CDR1 and CDR2 (germline): GTSNPN, SVGIG (reference sequence). This CDR3 contains 12 residues. V was clipped by 2 bases and J by 9 bases; unmatched bases: 6. In DNA, the CDR3 is TGTGCCTGGAGTTTCTCGGGACAGAGCTACACCTTC. It codes for CAWSFSGQSYTF.

This chain links TRBV2 with TRBJ1-2; the D is unclear. Germline assignment: CDR1 SNHLY and CDR2 FYNNEI. The CDR3 extends over 13 amino acids. Between the trimmed V and J ends, which lost 7 bases and 5 bases, there was a span of 14 bases. The CDR3 reads CASMVLMGYGYTF. Written as DNA, the CDR3 is TGTGCCAGCATGGTTCTAATGGGTTATGGCTACACCTTC.

V gene TRBV6-1 combines with J gene TRBJ2-6; perhaps TRBD2 as D (5 bases). CDR3 length equals 17 residues. With 6 bases removed from V and 1 base from J, the gap between germline ends came to 16 bases. The germline CDR1 and CDR2 sequences are MNHNS and SASEGT. CDR3 protein: CASRARGTGSGANVLTF. The CDR3, as DNA: TGTGCCAGCAGGGCACGGGGTACGGGATCTGGGGCCAACGTCCTGACTTTC.